This paragraph reports one TCR beta chain. Germline CDR1 and CDR2: GTSNPN and SVGIG (reference sequence). The CDR3 spans 13 residues. V shed 3 bases and J shed 5 bases, with 10 bases lying between them. In TCRdb, the 5' RACE reads were re-called with MiXCR into one record per CDR3 protein. The sample carries over 600,000 distinct CDR3 sequences, 21% recorded once. This specimen comes from a study of identical twins. This sample also appeared in a second study, on T cells expressing NK-cell markers. That report adds: According to the study, TCR beta repertoires originated from sorted CD3+CD56+NKG2C+, CD3+CD56+NKG2C- and CD3+CD56-NKG2C+ T cells.

The gene calls are TRBV30 and TRBJ1-4, with D hard to call. Specimen: PBMCs. This clonotype was obtained from a young woman in good health. The CDR3 nucleotides read TGTGCCTGGAGGGGATACAGAAATGAAAAACTGTTTTTT. This encodes CAWRGYRNEKLFF.